Presented here are 13 T cell receptor beta chains from one specimen sequenced in a study of cytotoxic CD8 clonotypes in ibrutinib-treated CLL. Measured with immunoSEQ multiplex PCR; TCRdb has only the in-frame clones, and not every one. The sample holds 160,000 or so clones, approximately 84% seen once. Material: PBMCs, obtained after 24 months of ibrutinib treatment. The receptors here all came from a human donor with chronic lymphocytic leukemia.

V is TRBV30 and J is TRBJ2-5; 11 bases fit TRBD1. This CDR3 contains 15 residues. Trimming cost V 1 base and J 4 bases; bases outside gene matches: 5. The germline V gene encodes CDR1 GTSNPN and CDR2 SVGIG (reference sequence). CDR3 coding DNA: TGTGCCTGGAGTGGGTGGACAGGGGGCGGAGAGACCCAGTACTTC. Encoded protein: CAWSGWTGGGETQYF.

The chain links TRBV27 to TRBJ2-7; 8 bases match TRBD1. The CDR3 has 15 amino acids. Germline V CDR1 and CDR2: MNHEY, SMNVEV (reference sequence). V lost 9 bases and J lost 5; bases outside the gene matches: 15. For the CDR3, the DNA is TGTGCCAGTCGGGAGCTGGGCCAGGGGGCGAACGAGCAGTACTTC. Translated, it gives CASRELGQGANEQYF.

V usage is TRBV5-1 and J usage is TRBJ2-7; 7 positions match TRBD1. Trimming at V came to 1 base and at J to 1 base, leaving 5 bases not matched to a gene. This CDR3 spans 15 amino acids. Germline V gene data show CDR1 as SGHRS and CDR2 as YFSETQ. The CDR3 here is CASSLTGQVSYEQYF. CDR3 coding DNA: TGCGCCAGCAGCTTGACCGGACAGGTTTCCTACGAGCAGTACTTC. Together with reference TRBV5-1 and TRBJ2-7, the CDR3 gives the full variable domain: KAGVTQTPRYLIKTRGQQVTLSCSPISGHRSVSWYQQTPGQGLQFLFEYFSETQRNKGNFPGRFSGRQFSNSRSEMNVSTLELGDSALYLCASSLTGQVSYEQYFGPGTRLTVT.

This CDR3 reads CASSYSGQGNYGYTF. The CDR3 bases are TGTGCCAGCAGTTACTCGGGACAGGGTAACTATGGCTACACCTTC. The V gene is TRBV6-5, the J gene TRBJ1-2; 9 bases are shared with TRBD1. The CDR3 runs 15 residues. Germline loops: CDR1 MNHEY, CDR2 SVGAGI. The junction had 0 bases not matched to a gene; V was cut back by 0 bases and J by 1 base.

This clone showed up just a few times. The V call is TRBV19, the J call TRBJ2-7; TRBD2 is a possible D gene (6 bases). V gave up 3 bases and J gave up 5 bases, with 17 bases separating them. The germline V gene encodes CDR1 LNHDA and CDR2 SQIVND (reference sequence). The CDR3 covers 15 residues. CDR3 coding DNA: TGTGCCAGTAGTATGTTGGCAGGAGGGTTGGACGAGCAGTACTTC. This translates into CASSMLAGGLDEQYF.

The chain uses TRBV27 and TRBJ2-1; 8 bases line up with TRBD1. The J segment lost 4 bases and the V segment lost 6 bases, leaving 5 bases of the junction unmatched. There are 14 residues in the CDR3. Germline-derived CDR1 and CDR2 are MNHEY and SMNVEV (reference sequence). The CDR3 DNA is TGTGCCAGCAGGTCGGGACAGGCGTACAATGAGCAGTTCTTC. Translated: CASRSGQAYNEQFF.

The chain couples TRBV5-1 to TRBJ2-1, with 10 nucleotides matching TRBD2. V shed 6 bases, J shed 4 bases, and the junction held 10 bases outside the gene matches. The CDR3 is 16 amino acids. Germline CDR1 SGHRS, CDR2 YFSETQ. The CDR3: CASTTTSGGAYNEQFF. CDR3 sequence (DNA): TGCGCCAGCACCACAACCAGCGGGGGGGCTTACAATGAGCAGTTCTTC. The full variable domain, rest sourced from reference TRBV5-1 and TRBJ2-1, is KAGVTQTPRYLIKTRGQQVTLSCSPISGHRSVSWYQQTPGQGLQFLFEYFSETQRNKGNFPGRFSGRQFSNSRSEMNVSTLELGDSALYLCASTTTSGGAYNEQFFGPGTRLTVL.

The J gene is TRBJ2-3, the V gene TRBV4-1, with D perhaps matching TRBD1 or TRBD2 (5 bases each). V was pared by 0 bases and J by 2 bases, with 15 bases between. CDR3 length: 17 amino acids. In germline, CDR1 is MGHRA, CDR2 YSYEKL. CDR3 region: CASSQDYGAFFTDTQYF. As DNA, the CDR3 is TGCGCCAGCAGCCAAGATTACGGGGCATTCTTCACAGATACGCAGTATTTT.

This clone has a count of ten or more. This rearrangement joins TRBV6-1 to TRBJ2-7; no definite D call. CDR1 MNHNS and CDR2 SASEGT come from the germline V gene. Trimming removed 6 bases at V and 1 base at J, with 10 bases between. The CDR3 is 13 amino acids. The CDR3 region is CASSATVSYEQYF. CDR3 DNA: TGTGCCAGCAGCGCTACAGTGTCCTACGAGCAGTACTTC.

This chain joins TRBV4-1 and TRBJ2-3, with TRBD1 matching over 7 bases. V lost 0 bases to trimming and J lost 2 bases; unmatched junction nucleotides: 11. Germline CDR1 and CDR2: MGHRA and YSYEKL. The CDR3 consists of 18 residues. The CDR3 sequence is CASSQDRYRGPSTDTQYF. The CDR3 coding sequence is TGCGCCAGCAGCCAAGATCGCTACAGGGGCCCATCCACAGATACGCAGTATTTT.

The chain combines TRBV28 with TRBJ1-5, with 10 bases that match TRBD1. The V gene's germline CDR1 is MDHEN and CDR2 SYDVKM. V shed 5 bases, J shed 2 bases, and the junction held 9 bases outside the gene matches. This CDR3 is built from 17 residues. The CDR3 DNA follows: TGTGCCAGCAGTACGACAGGGGGCGTGATGGGCAATCAGCCCCAGCATTTT. Residues: CASSTTGGVMGNQPQHF.

This chain links TRBV5-4 with TRBJ1-3, with D uncertain. The CDR3 consists of 14 residues. Germline CDR1 and CDR2: SGHNT and YYREEE (reference sequence). V lost 6 bases to trimming and J lost 0 bases, with 10 bases between them. The CDR3 nucleotides read TGTGCCAGCACCCAAACCGGCTCTGGAAACACCATATATTTT. It is translated as CASTQTGSGNTIYF.

The gene calls are TRBV28 and TRBJ1-1; no definite D call. The length of the CDR3 is 10 residues. The germline V gene encodes CDR1 MDHEN and CDR2 SYDVKM. With 4 bases removed from V and 4 bases from J, the gap between germline ends came to 1 base. The CDR3 DNA reads TGTGCCAGCAGTTCCACTGAAGCTTTCTTT. Translating gives CASSSTEAFF.